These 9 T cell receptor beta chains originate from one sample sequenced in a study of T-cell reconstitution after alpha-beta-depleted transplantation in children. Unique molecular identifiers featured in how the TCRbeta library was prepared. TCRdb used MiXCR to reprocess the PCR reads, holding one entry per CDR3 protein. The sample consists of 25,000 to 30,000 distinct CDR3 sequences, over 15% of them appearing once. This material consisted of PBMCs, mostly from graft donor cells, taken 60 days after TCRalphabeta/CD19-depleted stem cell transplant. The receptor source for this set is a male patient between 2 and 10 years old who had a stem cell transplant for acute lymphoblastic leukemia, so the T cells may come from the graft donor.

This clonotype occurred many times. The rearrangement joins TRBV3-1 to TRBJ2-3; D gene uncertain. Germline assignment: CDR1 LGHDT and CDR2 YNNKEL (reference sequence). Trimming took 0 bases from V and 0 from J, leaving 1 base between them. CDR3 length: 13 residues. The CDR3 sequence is CASSQDSTDTQYF. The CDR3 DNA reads TGTGCCAGCAGCCAAGACAGCACAGATACGCAGTATTTT.

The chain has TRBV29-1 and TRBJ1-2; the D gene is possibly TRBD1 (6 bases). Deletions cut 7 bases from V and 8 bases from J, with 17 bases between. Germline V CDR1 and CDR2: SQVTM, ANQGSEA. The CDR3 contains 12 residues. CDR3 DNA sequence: TGCAGCGATTGCGGGGGCGTCCTCGGCTACACCTTC. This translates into CSDCGGVLGYTF.

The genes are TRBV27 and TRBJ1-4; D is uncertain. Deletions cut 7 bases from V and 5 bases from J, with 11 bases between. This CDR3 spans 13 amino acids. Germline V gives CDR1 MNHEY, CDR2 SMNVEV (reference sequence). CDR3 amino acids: CASTAAPNEKLFF. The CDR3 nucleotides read TGTGCCAGCACGGCAGCTCCGAATGAAAAACTGTTTTTT.

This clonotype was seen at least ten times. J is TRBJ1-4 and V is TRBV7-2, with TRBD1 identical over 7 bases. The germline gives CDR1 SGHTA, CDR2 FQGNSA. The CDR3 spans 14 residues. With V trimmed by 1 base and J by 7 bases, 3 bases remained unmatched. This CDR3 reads CASSLDRGSEKLFF. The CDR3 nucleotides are TGTGCCAGCAGCTTAGACAGGGGAAGTGAAAAACTGTTTTTT.

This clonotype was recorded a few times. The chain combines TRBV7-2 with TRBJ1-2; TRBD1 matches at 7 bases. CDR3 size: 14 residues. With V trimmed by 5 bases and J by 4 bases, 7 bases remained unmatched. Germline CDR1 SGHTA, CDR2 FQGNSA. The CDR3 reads CASSTPTGAYGYTF. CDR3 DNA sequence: TGTGCCAGCAGCACACCCACAGGGGCCTATGGCTACACCTTC. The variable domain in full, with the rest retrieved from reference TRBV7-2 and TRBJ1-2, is GAGVSQSPSNKVTEKGKDVELRCDPISGHTALYWYRQSLGQGLEFLIYFQGNSAPDKSGLPSDRFSAERTGGSVSTLTIQRTQQEDSAVYLCASSTPTGAYGYTFGSGTRLTVV.

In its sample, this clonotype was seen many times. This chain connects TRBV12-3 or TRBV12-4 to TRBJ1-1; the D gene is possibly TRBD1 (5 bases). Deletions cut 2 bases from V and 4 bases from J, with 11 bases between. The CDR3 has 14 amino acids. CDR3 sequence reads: CASSLRYGTTEAFF. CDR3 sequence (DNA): TGTGCCAGCAGTTTAAGGTACGGGACCACTGAAGCTTTCTTT.

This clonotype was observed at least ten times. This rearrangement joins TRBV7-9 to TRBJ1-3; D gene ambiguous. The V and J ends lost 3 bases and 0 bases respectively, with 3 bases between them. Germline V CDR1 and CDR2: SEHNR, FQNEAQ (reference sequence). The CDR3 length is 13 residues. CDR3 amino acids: CASSFRSGNTIYF. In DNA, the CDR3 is TGTGCCAGCAGCTTCCGCTCTGGAAACACCATATATTTT. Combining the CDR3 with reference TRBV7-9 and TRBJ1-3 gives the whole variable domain DTGVSQNPRHKITKRGQNVTFRCDPISEHNRLYWYRQTLGQGPEFLTYFQNEAQLEKSRLLSDRFSAERPKGSFSTLEIQRTEQGDSAMYLCASSFRSGNTIYFGEGSWLTVV.

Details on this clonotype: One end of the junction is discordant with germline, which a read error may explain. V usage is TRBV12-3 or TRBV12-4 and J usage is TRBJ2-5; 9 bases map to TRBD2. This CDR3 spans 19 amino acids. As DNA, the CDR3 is TGTGCCTGCAGTTTTTTTATGCTAGCGGGAACTAGGGCCCAAGAGACCCAGTACTTC. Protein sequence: CACSFFMLAGTRAQETQYF.

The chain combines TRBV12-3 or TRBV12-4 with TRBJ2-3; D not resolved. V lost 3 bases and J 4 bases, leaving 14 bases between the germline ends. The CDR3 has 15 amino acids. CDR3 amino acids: CASSFRPLPPDTQYF. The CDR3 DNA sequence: TGTGCCAGCAGTTTTCGGCCCCTACCACCAGATACGCAGTATTTT.